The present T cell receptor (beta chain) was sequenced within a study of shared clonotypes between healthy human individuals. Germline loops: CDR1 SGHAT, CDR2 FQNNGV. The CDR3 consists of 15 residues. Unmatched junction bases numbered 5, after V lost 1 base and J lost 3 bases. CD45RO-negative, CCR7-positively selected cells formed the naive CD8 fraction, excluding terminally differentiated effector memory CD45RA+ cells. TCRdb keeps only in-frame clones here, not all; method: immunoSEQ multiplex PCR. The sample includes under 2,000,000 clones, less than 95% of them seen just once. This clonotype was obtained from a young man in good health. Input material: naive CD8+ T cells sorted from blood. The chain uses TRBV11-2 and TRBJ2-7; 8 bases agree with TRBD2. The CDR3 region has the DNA TGTGCCAGCAGCTTAGGAGCGGGGGACTTCTACGAGCAGTACTTC. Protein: CASSLGAGDFYEQYF.